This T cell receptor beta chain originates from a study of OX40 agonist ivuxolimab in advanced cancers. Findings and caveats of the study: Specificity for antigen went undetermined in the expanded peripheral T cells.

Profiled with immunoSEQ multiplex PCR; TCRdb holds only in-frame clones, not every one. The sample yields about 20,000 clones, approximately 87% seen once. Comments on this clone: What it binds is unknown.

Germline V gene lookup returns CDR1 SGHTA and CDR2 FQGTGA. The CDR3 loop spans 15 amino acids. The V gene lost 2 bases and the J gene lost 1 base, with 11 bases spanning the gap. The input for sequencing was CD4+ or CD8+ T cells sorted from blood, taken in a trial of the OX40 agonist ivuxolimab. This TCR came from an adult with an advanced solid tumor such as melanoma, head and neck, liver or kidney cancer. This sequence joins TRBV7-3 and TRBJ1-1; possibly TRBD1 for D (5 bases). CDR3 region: CASSLQGLGNTEAFF. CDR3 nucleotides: TGTGCCAGCAGCTTACAGGGATTGGGGAACACTGAAGCTTTCTTT.